This entry lists 3 T cell receptor beta chains sequenced from one sample in a study of PD-L1 blockade in urothelial cancer. The time point denotes: pretreatment peripheral blood. Only in-frame clones appear in the TCRdb table, and some are missing; sequencing was by immunoSEQ multiplex PCR. The sample records around 82,000 clones, around 84% being singletons. Sequencing used PBMCs, obtained around atezolizumab (anti-PD-L1) treatment. The receptors were sampled from a man aged 55 to 70 with urothelial cancer.

The genes are TRBV11-2 and TRBJ1-1, with TRBD1 identical over 8 bases. The CDR3 runs 15 residues. After removal of 1 base from V and 4 bases from J, the junction contained 5 bases not matched to a gene. Per germline, CDR1 SGHAT and CDR2 FQNNGV. The CDR3 coding sequence is TGTGCCAGCAGCTTAGCGGGACAGGAGGGCACTGAAGCTTTCTTT. Protein sequence: CASSLAGQEGTEAFF. The full variable domain, its missing parts supplied by reference TRBV11-2 and TRBJ1-1, is EAGVAQSPRYKIIEKRQSVAFWCNPISGHATLYWYQQILGQGPKLLIQFQNNGVVDDSQLPKDRFSAERLKGVDSTLKIQPAKLEDSAVYLCASSLAGQEGTEAFFGQGTRLTVV.

The rearrangement uses TRBV27 and TRBJ2-7, with D uncertain. The CDR3 contains 13 residues. Per the germline V gene, CDR1 is MNHEY and CDR2 is SMNVEV (reference sequence). Trimming cost V 5 bases and J 0 bases, with 8 bases left between them. For the CDR3, the DNA is TGTGCCAGCAGTCTAAACCCCTCCTACGAGCAGTACTTC. It is translated as CASSLNPSYEQYF.

The chain joins TRBV2 to TRBJ2-3; maybe TRBD2 (6 bases). The CDR3 totals 14 residues. Germline-derived CDR1 and CDR2 are SNHLY and FYNNEI. The V end was cut by 7 bases, the J end by 2 bases, with 13 bases between. The CDR3 coding sequence is TGTGCCAGCAATCTCCGGGGGACCACAGATACGCAGTATTTT. Its protein is CASNLRGTTDTQYF. The full variable domain, rest sourced from reference TRBV2 and TRBJ2-3, is EPEVTQTPSHQVTQMGQEVILRCVPISNHLYFYWYRQILGQKVEFLVSFYNNEISEKSEIFDDQFSVERPDGSNFTLKIRSTKLEDSAMYFCASNLRGTTDTQYFGPGTRLTVL.